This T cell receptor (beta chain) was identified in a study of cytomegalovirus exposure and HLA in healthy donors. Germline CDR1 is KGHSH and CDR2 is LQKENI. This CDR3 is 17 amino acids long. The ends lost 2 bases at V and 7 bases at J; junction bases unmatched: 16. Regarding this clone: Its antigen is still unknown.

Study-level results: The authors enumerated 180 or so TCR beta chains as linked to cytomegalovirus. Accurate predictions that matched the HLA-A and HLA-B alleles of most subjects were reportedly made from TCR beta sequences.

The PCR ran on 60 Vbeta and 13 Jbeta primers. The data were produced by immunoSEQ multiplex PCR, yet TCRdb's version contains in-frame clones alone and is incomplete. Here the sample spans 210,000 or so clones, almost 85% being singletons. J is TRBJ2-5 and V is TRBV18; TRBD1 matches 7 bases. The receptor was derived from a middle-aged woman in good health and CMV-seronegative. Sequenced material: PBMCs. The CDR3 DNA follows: TGTGCCAGCTCACCAGTCGGGACCGGGACAGCCAAGATGACCCAGTACTTC. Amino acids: CASSPVGTGTAKMTQYF.